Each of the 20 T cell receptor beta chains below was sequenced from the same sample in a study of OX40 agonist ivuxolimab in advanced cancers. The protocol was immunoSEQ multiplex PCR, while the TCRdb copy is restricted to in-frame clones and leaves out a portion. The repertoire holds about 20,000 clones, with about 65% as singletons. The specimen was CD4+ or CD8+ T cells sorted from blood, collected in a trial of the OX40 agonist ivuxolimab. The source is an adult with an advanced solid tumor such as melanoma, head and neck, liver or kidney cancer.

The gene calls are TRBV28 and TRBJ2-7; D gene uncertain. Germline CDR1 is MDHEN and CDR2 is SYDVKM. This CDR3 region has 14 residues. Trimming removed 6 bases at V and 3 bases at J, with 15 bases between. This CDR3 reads CASSVHSTGYEQYF. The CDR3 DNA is TGTGCCAGCAGCGTACACTCCACGGGCTACGAGCAGTACTTC.

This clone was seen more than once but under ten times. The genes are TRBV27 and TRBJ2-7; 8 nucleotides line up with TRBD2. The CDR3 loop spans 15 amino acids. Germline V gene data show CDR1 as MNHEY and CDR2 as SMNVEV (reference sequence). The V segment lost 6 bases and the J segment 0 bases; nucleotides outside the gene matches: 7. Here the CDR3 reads CASSLLAASSYEQYF. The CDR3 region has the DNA TGTGCCAGCAGCTTACTAGCGGCAAGCTCCTACGAGCAGTACTTC.

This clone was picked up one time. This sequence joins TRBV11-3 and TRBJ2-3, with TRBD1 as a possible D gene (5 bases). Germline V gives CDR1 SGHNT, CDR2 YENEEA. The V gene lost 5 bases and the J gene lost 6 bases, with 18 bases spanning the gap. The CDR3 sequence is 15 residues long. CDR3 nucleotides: TGTGCCAGCAGCCCGCCCGTGGGGCGGATTGATACGCAGTATTTT. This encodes CASSPPVGRIDTQYF.

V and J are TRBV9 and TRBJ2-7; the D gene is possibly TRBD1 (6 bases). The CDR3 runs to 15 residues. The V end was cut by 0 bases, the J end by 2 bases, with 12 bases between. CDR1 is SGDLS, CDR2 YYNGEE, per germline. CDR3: CASSVGQGMAYEQYF. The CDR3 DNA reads TGTGCCAGCAGCGTAGGGCAGGGGATGGCCTACGAGCAGTACTTC.

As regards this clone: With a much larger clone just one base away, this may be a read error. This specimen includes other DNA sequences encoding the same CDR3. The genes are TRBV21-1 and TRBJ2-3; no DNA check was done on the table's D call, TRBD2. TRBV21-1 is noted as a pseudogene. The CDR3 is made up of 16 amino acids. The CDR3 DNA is TGTGCCAGCAGCAAAGCAGCTGATAGTGGCACAGATACGCAGTATTTT. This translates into CASSKAADSGTDTQYF.

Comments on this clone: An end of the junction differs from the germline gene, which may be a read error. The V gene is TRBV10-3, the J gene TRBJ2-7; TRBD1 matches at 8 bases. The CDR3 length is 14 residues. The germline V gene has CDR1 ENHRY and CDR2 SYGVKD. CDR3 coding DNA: TGTGCCAGCAGTCAACAGGGGGTAGCCTACGAGCAGTACTTC. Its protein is CASSQQGVAYEQYF.

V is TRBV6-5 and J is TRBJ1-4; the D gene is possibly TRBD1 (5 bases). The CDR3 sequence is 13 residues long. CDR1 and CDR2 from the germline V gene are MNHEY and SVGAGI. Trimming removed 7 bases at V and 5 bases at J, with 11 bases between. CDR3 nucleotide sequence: TGTGCCAGCATGGGCAGGGAAAATGAAAAACTGTTTTTT. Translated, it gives CASMGRENEKLFF.

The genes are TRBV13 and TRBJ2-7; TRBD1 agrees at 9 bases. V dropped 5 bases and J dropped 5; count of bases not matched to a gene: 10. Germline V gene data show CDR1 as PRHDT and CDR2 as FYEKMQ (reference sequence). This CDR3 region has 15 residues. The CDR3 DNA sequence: TGTGCCAGCAGCCCGACGACAGGGGGAAAGCACGAGCAGTACTTC. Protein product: CASSPTTGGKHEQYF.

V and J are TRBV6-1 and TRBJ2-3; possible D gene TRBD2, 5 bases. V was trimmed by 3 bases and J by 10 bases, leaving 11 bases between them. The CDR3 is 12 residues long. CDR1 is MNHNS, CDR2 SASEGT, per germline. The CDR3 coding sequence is TGTGCCAGCAGTGATTCGGGGATGCCGCAGTATTTT. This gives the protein CASSDSGMPQYF.

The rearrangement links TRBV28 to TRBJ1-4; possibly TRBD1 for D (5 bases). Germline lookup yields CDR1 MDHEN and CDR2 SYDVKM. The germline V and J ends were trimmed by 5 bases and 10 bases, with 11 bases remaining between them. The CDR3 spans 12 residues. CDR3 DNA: TGTGCCAGCAGTCCCCCAAGGGGAAAACTGTTTTTT. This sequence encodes CASSPPRGKLFF.

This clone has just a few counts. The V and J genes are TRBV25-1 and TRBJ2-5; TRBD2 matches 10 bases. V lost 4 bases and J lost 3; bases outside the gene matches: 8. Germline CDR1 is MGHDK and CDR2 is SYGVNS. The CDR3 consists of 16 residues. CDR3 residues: CASSGYSSGGEETQYF. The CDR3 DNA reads TGTGCCAGCAGTGGGTATAGCAGCGGGGGGGAAGAGACCCAGTACTTC. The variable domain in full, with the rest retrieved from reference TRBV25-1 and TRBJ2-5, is EADIYQTPRYLVIGTGKKITLECSQTMGHDKMYWYQQDPGMELHLIHYSYGVNSTEKGDLSSESTVSRIRTEHFPLTLESARPSHTSQYLCASSGYSSGGEETQYFGPGTRLLVL.

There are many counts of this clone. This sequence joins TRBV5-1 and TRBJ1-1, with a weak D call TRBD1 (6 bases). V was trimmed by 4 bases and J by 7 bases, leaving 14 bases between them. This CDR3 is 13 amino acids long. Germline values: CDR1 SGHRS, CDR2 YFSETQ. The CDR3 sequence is CASSPKGGGEAFF. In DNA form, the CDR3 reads TGCGCCAGCAGCCCCAAGGGGGGCGGTGAAGCTTTCTTT.

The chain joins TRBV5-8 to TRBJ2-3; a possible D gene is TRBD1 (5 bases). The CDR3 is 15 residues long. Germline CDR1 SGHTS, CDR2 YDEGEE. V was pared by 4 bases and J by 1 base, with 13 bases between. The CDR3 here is CASSPLTVRTDTQYF. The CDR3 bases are TGTGCCAGCAGCCCTTTGACAGTACGCACAGATACGCAGTATTTT.

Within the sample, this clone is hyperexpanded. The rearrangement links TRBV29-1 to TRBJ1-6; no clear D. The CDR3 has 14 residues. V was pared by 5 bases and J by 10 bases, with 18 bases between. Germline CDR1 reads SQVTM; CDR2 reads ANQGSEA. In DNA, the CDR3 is TGCAGCGTTTCGCACGGAGGTGGGCTGTCACCCCTCCACTTT. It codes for CSVSHGGGLSPLHF.

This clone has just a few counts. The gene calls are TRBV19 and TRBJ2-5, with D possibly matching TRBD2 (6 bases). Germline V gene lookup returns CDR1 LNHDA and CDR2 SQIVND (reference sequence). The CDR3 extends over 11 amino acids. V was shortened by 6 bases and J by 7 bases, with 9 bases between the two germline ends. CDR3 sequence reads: CASRNGGTQYF. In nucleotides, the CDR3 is TGTGCCAGTAGAAACGGGGGGACCCAGTACTTC.

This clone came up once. This CDR3 reads CASSPLGGAGYTF. For the CDR3, the DNA is TGTGCCAGCAGCCCTCTTGGGGGGGCTGGCTACACCTTC. The chain joins TRBV4-2 to TRBJ1-2, with D perhaps TRBD1 (6 bases). Deletions cut 4 bases from V and 7 bases from J, with 13 bases between. The germline V gene encodes CDR1 LGHNA and CDR2 YNFKEQ. The CDR3 sequence is 13 residues long.

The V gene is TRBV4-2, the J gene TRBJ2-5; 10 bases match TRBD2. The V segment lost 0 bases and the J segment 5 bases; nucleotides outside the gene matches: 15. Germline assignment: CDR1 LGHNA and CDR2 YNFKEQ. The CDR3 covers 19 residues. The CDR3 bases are TGTGCCAGCAGCCAAGATAGCCTAGCGGGGGCCCGGCGAGGGGAGACCCAGTACTTC. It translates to CASSQDSLAGARRGETQYF.

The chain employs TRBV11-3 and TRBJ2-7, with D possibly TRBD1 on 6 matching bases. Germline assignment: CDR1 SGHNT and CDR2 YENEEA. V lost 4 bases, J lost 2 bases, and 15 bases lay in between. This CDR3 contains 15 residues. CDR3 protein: CASSSGQLRTYEQYF. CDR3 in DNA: TGTGCCAGCAGCTCAGGACAGCTCCGTACCTACGAGCAGTACTTC.

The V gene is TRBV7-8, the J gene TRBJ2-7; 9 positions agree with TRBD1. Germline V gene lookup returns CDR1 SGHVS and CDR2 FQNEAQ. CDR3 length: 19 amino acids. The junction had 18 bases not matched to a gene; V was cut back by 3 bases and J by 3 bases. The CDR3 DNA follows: TGTGCCAGCAGCTTTGACGCCGGGACAGGGTTAGTAGGCGGCTACGAGCAGTACTTC. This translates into CASSFDAGTGLVGGYEQYF. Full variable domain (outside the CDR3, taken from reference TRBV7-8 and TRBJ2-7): GAGVSQSPRYKVAKRGQDVALRCDPISGHVSLFWYQQALGQGPEFLTYFQNEAQLDKSGLPSDRFFAERPEGSVSTLKIQRTQQEDSAVYLCASSFDAGTGLVGGYEQYFGPGTRLTVT.

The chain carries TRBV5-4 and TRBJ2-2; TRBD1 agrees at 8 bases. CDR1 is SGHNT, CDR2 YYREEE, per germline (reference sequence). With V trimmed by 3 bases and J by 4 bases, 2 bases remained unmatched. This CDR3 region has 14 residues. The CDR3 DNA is TGTGCCAGCAGCTCAGACAGGGGCACCGGGGAGCTGTTTTTT. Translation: CASSSDRGTGELFF.